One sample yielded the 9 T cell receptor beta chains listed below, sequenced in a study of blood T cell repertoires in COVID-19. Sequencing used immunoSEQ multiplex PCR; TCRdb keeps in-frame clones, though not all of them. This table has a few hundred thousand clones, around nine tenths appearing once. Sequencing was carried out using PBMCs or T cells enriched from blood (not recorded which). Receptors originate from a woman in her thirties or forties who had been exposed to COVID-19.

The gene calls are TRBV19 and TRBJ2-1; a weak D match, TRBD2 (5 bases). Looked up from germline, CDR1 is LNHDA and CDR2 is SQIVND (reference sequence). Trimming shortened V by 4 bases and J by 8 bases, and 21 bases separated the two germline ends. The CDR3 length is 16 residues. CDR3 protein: CASSKLAGPLGDEQFF. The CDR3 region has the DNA TGTGCCAGTAGTAAGCTGGCGGGCCCCCTAGGAGATGAGCAGTTCTTC.

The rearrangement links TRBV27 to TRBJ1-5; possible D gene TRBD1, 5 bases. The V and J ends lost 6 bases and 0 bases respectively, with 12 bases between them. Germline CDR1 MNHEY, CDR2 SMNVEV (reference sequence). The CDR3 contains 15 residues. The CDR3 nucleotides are TGTGCCAGCAGCCGAACAGGAAATAGCAATCAGCCCCAGCATTTT. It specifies CASSRTGNSNQPQHF.

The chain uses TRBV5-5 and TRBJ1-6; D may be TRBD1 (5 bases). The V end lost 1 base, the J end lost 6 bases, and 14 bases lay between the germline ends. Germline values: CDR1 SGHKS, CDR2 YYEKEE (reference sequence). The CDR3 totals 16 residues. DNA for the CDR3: TGTGCCAGCAGCTTGTTTCGGACAAGGGGTAATTCACCCCTCCACTTT. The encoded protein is CASSLFRTRGNSPLHF.

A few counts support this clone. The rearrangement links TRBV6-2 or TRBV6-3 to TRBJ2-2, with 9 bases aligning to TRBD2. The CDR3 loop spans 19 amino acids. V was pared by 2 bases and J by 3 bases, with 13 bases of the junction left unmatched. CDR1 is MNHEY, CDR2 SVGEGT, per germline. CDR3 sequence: CASSYGRLAGKGDTGELFF. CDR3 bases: TGTGCCAGCAGTTACGGGCGCCTAGCGGGAAAAGGGGACACCGGGGAGCTGTTTTTT.

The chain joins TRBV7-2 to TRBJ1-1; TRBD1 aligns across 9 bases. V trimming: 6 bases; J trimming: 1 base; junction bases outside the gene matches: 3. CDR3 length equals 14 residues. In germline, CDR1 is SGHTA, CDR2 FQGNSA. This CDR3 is CASRYRGPNTEAFF. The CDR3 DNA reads TGTGCCAGCAGATACAGGGGGCCGAACACTGAAGCTTTCTTT.

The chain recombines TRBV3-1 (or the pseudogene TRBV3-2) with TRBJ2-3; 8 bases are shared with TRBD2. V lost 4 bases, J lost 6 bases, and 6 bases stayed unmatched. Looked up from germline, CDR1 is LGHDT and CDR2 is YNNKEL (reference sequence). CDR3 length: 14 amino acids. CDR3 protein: CASSRSGRYDTQYF. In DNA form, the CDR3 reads TGTGCCAGCAGCCGGAGCGGGAGATACGATACGCAGTATTTT.

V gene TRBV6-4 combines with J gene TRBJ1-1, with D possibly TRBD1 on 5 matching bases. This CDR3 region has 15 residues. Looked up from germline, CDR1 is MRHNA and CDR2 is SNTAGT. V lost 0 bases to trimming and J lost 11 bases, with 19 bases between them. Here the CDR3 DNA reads TGTGCCAGCAGTGACTCGATTCGGCAGGCCGCAGGGGCTTTCTTT. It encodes CASSDSIRQAAGAFF.

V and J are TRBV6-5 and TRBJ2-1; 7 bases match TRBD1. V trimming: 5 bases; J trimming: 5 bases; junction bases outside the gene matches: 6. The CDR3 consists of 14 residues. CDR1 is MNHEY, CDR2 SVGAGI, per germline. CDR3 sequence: CASSRQGRDNEQFF. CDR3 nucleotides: TGTGCCAGCAGTCGACAGGGTCGTGACAATGAGCAGTTCTTC.

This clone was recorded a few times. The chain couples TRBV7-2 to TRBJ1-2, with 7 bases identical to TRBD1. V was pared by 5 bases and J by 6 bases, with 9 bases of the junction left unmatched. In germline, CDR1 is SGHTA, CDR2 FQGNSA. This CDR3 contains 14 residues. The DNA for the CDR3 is TGTGCCAGCAGCGCCTACACAGGGGTGGATGGCTACACCTTC. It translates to CASSAYTGVDGYTF.